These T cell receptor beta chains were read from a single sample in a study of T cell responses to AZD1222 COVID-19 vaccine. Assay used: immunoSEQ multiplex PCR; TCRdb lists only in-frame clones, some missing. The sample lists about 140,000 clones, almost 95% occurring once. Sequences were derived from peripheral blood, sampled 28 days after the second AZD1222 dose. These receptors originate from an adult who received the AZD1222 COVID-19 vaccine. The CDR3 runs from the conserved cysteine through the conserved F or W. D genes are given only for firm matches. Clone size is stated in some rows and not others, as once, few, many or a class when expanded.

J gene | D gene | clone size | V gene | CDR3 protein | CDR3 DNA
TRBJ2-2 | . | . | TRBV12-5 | CASGPNRQSTGELFF | TGTGCTAGTGGGCCAAACCGACAGTCAACCGGGGAGCTGTTTTTT
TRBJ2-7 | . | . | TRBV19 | CASIRGQGPYEQYF | TGTGCCAGTATCAGGGGCCAGGGCCCCTACGAGCAGTACTTC
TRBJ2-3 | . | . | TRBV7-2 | CASSLEARVTDTQYF | TGTGCCAGCAGCTTAGAGGCCAGGGTCACAGATACGCAGTATTTT
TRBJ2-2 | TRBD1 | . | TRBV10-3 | CASRQGAPGELFF | TGTGCCAGCAGACAGGGGGCCCCCGGGGAGCTGTTTTTT
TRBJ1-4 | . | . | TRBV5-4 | CASSSGDPEKLFF | TGTGCCAGCAGCTCGGGGGATCCTGAAAAACTGTTTTTT
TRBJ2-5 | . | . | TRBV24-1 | CATSARERVFETQYF | TGTGCCACCAGTGCTCGGGAGAGGGTTTTTGAGACCCAGTACTTC
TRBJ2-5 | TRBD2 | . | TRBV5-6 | CASSHGLAGKETQYF | TGTGCCAGCAGCCATGGACTAGCGGGAAAAGAGACCCAGTACTTC
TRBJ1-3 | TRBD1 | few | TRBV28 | CASSLGQRRGNTIYF | TGTGCCAGCAGCCTGGGACAGAGACGAGGAAACACCATATATTTT
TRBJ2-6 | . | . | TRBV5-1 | CASSLGAWGQSSGANVLTF | TGCGCCAGCAGCTTGGGTGCTTGGGGGCAAAGCTCTGGGGCCAACGTCCTGACTTTC
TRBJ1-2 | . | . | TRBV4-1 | CASSQTGLGGYTF | TGCGCCAGCAGCCAAACAGGGCTTGGTGGCTACACCTTC
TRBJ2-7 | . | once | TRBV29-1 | CSVGTAGRGEQYF | TGCAGCGTTGGGACCGCCGGTAGGGGCGAGCAGTACTTC
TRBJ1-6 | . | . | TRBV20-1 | CSARRGSPLHF | TGCAGTGCTAGGAGGGGTTCACCCCTCCACTTT
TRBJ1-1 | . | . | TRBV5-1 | CASSLLEGRGTEAFF | TGCGCCAGCAGCTTGTTAGAGGGGAGGGGCACTGAAGCTTTCTTT
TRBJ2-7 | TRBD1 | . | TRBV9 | CASSATGGGEQYF | TGTGCCAGCAGCGCGACAGGGGGCGGTGAGCAGTACTTC
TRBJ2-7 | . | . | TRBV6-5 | CASQSSSRYYEQYF | TGTGCCAGCCAGTCGTCTAGCCGATACTACGAGCAGTACTTC
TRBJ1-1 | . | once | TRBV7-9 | CASSLGRGWLGTEAFF | TGTGCCAGCAGCTTAGGGAGGGGCTGGTTGGGCACTGAAGCTTTCTTT
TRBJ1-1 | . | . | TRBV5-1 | CASSLGGKNAFF | TGCGCCAGCAGCTTGGGGGGGAAAAACGCTTTCTTT
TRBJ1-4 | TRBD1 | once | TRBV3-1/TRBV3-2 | CASSLRTGRVEKLFF | TGTGCCAGCAGCTTACGGACAGGGAGAGTCGAAAAACTGTTTTTT
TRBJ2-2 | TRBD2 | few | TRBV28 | CASTPSVAGGSTGELFF | TGTGCCAGCACGCCGTCGGTAGCGGGAGGTAGCACCGGGGAGCTGTTTTTT
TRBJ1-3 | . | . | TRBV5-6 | CASSWGGSLSGNTIYF | TGTGCCAGCAGCTGGGGTGGCTCTCTCTCTGGAAACACCATATATTTT
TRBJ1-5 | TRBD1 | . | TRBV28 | CASRATGRGNQPQHF | TGTGCCAGCAGGGCGACAGGGAGAGGCAATCAGCCCCAGCATTTT
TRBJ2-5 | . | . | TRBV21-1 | CASSTLAGVPQETQYF | TGTGCCAGCAGCACACTAGCGGGAGTGCCCCAAGAGACCCAGTACTTC
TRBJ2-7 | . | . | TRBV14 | CASTPLFAPSSDEQYF | TGTGCCAGCACTCCCTTATTTGCCCCCTCGTCCGACGAGCAGTACTTC
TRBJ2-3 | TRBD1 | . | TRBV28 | CASSLGTATRDTQYF | TGTGCCAGCAGTTTAGGGACAGCGACAAGAGATACGCAGTATTTT
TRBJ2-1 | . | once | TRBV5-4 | CASSLLFGGWNEQFF | TGTGCCAGCAGCTTGCTGTTCGGGGGTTGGAATGAGCAGTTCTTC
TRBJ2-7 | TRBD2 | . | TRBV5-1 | CASSLGLAGYSYEQYF | TGCGCCAGCAGCCTGGGACTAGCGGGATACTCCTACGAGCAGTACTTC
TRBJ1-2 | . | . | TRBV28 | CASSLSIPNYGYTF | TGTGCCAGCAGTTTAAGTATTCCTAACTATGGCTACACCTTC
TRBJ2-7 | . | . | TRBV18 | CASSPPGLYEQYF | TGTGCCAGCTCACCCCCAGGCCTGTACGAGCAGTACTTC
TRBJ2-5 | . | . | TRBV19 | CASSTGGLHAAQYF | TGTGCCAGTAGTACGGGGGGCTTGCACGCGGCCCAGTACTTC
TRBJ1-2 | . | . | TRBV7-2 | CATTTRGSPEGGYTF | TGTGCCACAACCACAAGAGGGTCGCCGGAAGGTGGCTACACCTTC
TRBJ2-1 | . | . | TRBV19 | CASSTRKGGFYNEQFF | TGTGCCAGTAGTACCCGAAAGGGAGGATTCTACAATGAGCAGTTCTTC
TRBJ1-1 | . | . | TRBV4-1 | CASSQESRITEAFF | TGCGCCAGCAGCCAAGAAAGTAGGATCACTGAAGCTTTCTTT
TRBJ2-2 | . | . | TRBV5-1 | CASARRLMNTGELFF | TGCGCCAGCGCCAGGAGACTGATGAACACCGGGGAGCTGTTTTTT
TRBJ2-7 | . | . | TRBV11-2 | CASSVEGLTYEQYF | TGTGCCAGCAGCGTCGAGGGGTTAACCTACGAGCAGTACTTC
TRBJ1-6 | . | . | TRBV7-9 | CASSFFGRESPLHF | TGTGCCAGCAGCTTCTTTGGCAGGGAGTCACCCCTCCACTTT
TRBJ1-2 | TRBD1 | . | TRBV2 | CASSADRGANYGYTF | TGTGCCAGCAGTGCCGACAGGGGAGCTAACTATGGCTACACCTTC
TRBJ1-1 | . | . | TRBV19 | CASSALREGTEAFF | TGTGCCAGTAGTGCCCTCAGGGAGGGCACTGAAGCTTTCTTT
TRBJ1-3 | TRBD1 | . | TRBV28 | CASSLRGQLYSGNTIYF | TGTGCCAGCAGTTTAAGGGGACAGTTGTACTCTGGAAACACCATATATTTT
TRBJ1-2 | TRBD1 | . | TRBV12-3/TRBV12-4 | CASSLGQGYGYTF | TGTGCCAGCAGTTTAGGACAGGGATATGGCTACACCTTC
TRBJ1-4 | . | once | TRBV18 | CASSHAPPRTDVGEKLFF | TGTGCCAGCTCACATGCCCCCCCCAGGACAGACGTGGGGGAAAAACTGTTTTTT
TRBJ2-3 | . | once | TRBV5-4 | CASSLTSSTDTQYF | TGTGCCAGCAGCTTGACTAGCAGCACAGATACGCAGTATTTT
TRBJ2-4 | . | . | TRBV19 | CASSLYLERGNIQYF | TGTGCCAGTAGCCTTTACCTCGAACGAGGAAACATTCAGTACTTC
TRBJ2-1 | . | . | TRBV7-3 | CASSSDGDNEQFF | TGTGCCAGCAGCTCGGACGGAGACAATGAGCAGTTCTTC
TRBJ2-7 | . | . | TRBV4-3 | CASSPWRSSYEQYF | TGCGCCAGCAGCCCCTGGAGGTCATCCTACGAGCAGTACTTC
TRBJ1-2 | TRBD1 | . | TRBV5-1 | CASSAVGQPNYGYTF | TGCGCCAGCAGCGCGGTGGGACAGCCCAACTATGGCTACACCTTC
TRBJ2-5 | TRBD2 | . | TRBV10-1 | CASSAGGPSETQYF | TGCGCCAGCAGTGCGGGAGGCCCAAGCGAGACCCAGTACTTC
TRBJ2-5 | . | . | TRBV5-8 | CASSLSWGRQETQYF | TGTGCCAGCAGCTTGAGTTGGGGGAGGCAAGAGACCCAGTACTTC
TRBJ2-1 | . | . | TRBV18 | CASSPSNEQFF | TGTGCCAGCTCACCAAGCAATGAGCAGTTCTTC
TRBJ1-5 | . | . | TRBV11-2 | CASSYDAGGNQPQHF | TGTGCCAGCAGCTACGACGCTGGAGGCAATCAGCCCCAGCATTTT
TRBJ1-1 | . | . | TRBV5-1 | CASSAAIDGTEAFF | TGCGCCAGCAGCGCCGCTATTGATGGCACTGAAGCTTTCTTT
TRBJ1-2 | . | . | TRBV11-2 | CASSLRDGPVGYGYTF | TGTGCCAGCAGCCTCCGGGACGGTCCGGTGGGCTATGGCTACACCTTC
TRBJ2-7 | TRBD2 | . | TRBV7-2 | CASSLRGTSGRQYF | TGTGCCAGCAGCTTAAGAGGGACTAGCGGGAGACAGTACTTC
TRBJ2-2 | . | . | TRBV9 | CASSGPSGELFF | TGTGCCAGCAGCGGACCGTCCGGGGAGCTGTTTTTT
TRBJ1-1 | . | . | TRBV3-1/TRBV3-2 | CASSQDSGGLPPTEAFF | TGTGCCAGCAGCCAAGATTCTGGGGGACTCCCTCCCACTGAAGCTTTCTTT
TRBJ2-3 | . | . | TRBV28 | CASMKGSTDTQYF | TGTGCCAGCATGAAGGGATCCACAGATACGCAGTATTTT
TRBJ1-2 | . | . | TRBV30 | CAWSVTLTSGGYTF | TGTGCCTGGAGTGTAACCTTGACCAGCGGTGGCTACACCTTC
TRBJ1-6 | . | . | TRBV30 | CAWAPNQNQGSPLHF | TGTGCCTGGGCCCCTAACCAAAACCAGGGATCACCCCTCCACTTT
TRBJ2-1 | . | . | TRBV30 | CAWSSSYPVNNEQFF | TGTGCCTGGAGTTCGAGCTATCCGGTCAACAATGAGCAGTTCTTC
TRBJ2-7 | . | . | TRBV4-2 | CASSQVMGYEQYF | TGTGCCAGCAGCCAAGTGATGGGGTACGAGCAGTACTTC
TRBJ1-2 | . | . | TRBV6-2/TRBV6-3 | CASSFVGTGDGYTF | TGTGCCAGCAGTTTCGTTGGAACAGGCGATGGCTACACCTTC